This TCR beta chain derives from a study of regulatory T cells in long-lasting Graves disease. Sequencing libraries for TCR beta were prepared with iRepertoire HTBI primers and Arm-PCR of CDR3 regions. Via MiXCR, TCRdb re-called the multiplex PCR reads, giving one row per CDR3 protein. Among about 370,000 distinct CDR3 sequences, 15% to 18% were seen once, and the ten largest hold 22%. This clonotype was observed many times. Time point indicated: newly diagnosed GD, antithyroid drugs for less than 3 months. PBMC RNA was the source of the TCR library. The V gene end was trimmed by 2 bases and the J gene end by 9 bases; junction bases not matched to a gene: 8. This CDR3 has 15 residues. Germline V gene data show CDR1 as MNHEY and CDR2 as SVGAGI.

The sequencing used peripheral blood mononuclear cells (PBMCs), collected at new diagnosis, from a patient treated with antithyroid drugs. The V call is TRBV6-5, the J call TRBJ2-1; TRBD2 aligns across 9 bases. This TCR was recovered from a female donor with Graves disease. CDR3 in DNA: TGTGCCAGCAGTTACAAGGGACTAGCTCCCGGTGAGCAGTTCTTC. As protein: CASSYKGLAPGEQFF.